This TCR beta chain was sequenced in a study of CD8+ T cells in alopecia areata. RNA extraction and reverse transcription yielded cDNA as sequencing template. Assay: immunoSEQ multiplex PCR; the TCRdb copy retains only in-frame clones and omits some. The data show about 11,000 clones, approximately 58% seen once. The CDR3 is 16 residues long. Germline lookup yields CDR1 MGHDK and CDR2 SYGVNS. Trimming left V 1 base short and J 0 bases short, with 10 bases between. Lesional scalp punch biopsies and peripheral blood were collected from alopecia areata patients. The sample in question was skin, obtained at week 0. The rearrangement joins TRBV25-1 to TRBJ2-1; maybe TRBD2 (6 bases). This clonotype was sampled from a human donor with alopecia areata. CDR3 DNA sequence: TGTGCCAGCAGTGAATTGGGGAGGCCCTCCTACAATGAGCAGTTCTTC. This translates into CASSELGRPSYNEQFF.